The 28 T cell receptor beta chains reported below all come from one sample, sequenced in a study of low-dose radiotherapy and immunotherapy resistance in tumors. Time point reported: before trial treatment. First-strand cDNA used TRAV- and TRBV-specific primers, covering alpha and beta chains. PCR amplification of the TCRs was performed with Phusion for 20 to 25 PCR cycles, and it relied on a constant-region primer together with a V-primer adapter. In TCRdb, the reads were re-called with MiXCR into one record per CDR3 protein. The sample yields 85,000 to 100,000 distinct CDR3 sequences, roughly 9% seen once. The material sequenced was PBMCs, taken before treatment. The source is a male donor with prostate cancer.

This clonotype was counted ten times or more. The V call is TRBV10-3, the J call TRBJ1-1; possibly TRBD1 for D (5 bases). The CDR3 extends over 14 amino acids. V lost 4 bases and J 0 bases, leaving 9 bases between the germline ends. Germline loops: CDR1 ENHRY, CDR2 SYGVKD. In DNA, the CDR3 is TGTGCCATCAGTGTACAGGCCATGAACACTGAAGCTTTCTTT. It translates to CAISVQAMNTEAFF.

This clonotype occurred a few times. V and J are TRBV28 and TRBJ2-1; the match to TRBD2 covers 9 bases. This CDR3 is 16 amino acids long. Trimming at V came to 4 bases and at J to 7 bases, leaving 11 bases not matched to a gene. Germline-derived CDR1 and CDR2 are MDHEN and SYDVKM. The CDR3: CASSSGSGSWGNEQFF. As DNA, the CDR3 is TGTGCCAGCAGTTCGGGTAGCGGGAGTTGGGGAAATGAGCAGTTCTTC.

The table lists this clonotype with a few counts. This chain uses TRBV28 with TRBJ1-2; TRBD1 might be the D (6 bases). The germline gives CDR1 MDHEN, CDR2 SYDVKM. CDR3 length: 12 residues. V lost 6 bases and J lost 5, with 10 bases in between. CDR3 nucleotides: TGTGCCAGCAGGGCGACAGGTTATGGCTACACCTTC. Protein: CASRATGYGYTF.

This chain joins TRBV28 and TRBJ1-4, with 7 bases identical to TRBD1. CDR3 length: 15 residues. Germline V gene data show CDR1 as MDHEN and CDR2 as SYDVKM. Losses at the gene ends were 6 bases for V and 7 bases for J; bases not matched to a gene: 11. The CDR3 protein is CASSPGGTGAEKLFF. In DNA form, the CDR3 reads TGTGCCAGCAGCCCGGGGGGAACAGGGGCTGAAAAACTGTTTTTT.

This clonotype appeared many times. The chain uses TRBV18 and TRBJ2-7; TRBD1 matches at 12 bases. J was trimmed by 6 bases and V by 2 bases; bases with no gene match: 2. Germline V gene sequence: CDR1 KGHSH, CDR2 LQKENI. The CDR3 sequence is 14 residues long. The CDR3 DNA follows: TGTGCCAGCTCACCAGGGACAGGGGGCTCCGAGCAGTACTTC. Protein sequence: CASSPGTGGSEQYF.

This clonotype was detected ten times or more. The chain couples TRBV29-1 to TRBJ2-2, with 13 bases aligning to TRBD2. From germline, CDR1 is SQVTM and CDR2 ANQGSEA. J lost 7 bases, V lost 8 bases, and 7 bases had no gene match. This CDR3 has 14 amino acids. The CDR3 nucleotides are TGCAGCATCACTAGCGGGAGGGCCGGCGGGGAGCTGTTTTTT. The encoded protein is CSITSGRAGGELFF.

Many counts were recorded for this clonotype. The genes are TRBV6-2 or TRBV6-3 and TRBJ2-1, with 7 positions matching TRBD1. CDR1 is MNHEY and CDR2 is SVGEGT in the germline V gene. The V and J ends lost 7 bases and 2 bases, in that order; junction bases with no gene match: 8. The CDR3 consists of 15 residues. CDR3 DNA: TGTGCCAGCATCCAGGACAGGATAACCTACAATGAGCAGTTCTTC. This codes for CASIQDRITYNEQFF.

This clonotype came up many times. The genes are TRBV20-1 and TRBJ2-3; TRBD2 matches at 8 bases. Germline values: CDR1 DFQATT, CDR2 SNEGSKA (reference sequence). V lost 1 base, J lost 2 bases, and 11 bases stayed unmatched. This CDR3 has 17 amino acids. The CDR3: CSARVMGSGVYTDTQYF. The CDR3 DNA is TGCAGTGCTAGAGTAATGGGTAGCGGGGTGTACACAGATACGCAGTATTTT.

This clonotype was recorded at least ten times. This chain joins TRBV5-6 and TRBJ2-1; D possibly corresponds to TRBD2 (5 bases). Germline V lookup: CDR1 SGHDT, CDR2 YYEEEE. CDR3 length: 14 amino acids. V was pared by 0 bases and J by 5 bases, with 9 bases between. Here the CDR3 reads CASSLGLAHNEQFF. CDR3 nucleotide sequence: TGTGCCAGCAGCTTGGGTCTAGCCCACAATGAGCAGTTCTTC. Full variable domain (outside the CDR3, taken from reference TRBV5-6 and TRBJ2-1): DAGVTQSPTHLIKTRGQQVTLRCSPKSGHDTVSWYQQALGQGPQFIFQYYEEEERQRGNFPDRFSGHQFPNYSSELNVNALLLGDSALYLCASSLGLAHNEQFFGPGTRLTVL.

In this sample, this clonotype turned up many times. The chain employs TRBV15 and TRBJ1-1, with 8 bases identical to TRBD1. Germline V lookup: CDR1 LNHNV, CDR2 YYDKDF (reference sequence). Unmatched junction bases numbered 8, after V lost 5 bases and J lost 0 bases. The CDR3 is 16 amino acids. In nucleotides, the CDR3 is TGTGCCACCAGCGGGAGACAGGGGAACATGAACACTGAAGCTTTCTTT. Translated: CATSGRQGNMNTEAFF. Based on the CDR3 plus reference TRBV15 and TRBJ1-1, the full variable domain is DAMVIQNPRYQVTQFGKPVTLSCSQTLNHNVMYWYQQKSSQAPKLLFHYYDKDFNNEADTPDNFQSRRPNTSFCFLDIRSPGLGDTAMYLCATSGRQGNMNTEAFFGQGTRLTVV.

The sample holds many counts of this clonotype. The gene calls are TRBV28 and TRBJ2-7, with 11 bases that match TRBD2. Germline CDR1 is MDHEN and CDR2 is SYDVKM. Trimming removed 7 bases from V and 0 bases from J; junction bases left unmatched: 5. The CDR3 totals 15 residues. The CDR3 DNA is TGTGCCAGCACCCCGGGACTAGCGGCCTCCTACGAGCAGTACTTC. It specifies CASTPGLAASYEQYF.

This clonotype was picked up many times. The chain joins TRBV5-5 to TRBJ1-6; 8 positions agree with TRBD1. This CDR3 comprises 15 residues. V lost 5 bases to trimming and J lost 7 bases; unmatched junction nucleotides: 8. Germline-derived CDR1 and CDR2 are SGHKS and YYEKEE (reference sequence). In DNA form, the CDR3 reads TGTGCCAGCAGTTCTCGGACAGGGACGAATTCACCCCTCCACTTT. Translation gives CASSSRTGTNSPLHF.

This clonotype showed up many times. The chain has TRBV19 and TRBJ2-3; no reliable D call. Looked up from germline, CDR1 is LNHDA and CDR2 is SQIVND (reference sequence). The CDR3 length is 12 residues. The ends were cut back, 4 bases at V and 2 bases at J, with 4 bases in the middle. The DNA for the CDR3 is TGTGCCAGTAGTACCCCCACAGATACGCAGTATTTT. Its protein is CASSTPTDTQYF.

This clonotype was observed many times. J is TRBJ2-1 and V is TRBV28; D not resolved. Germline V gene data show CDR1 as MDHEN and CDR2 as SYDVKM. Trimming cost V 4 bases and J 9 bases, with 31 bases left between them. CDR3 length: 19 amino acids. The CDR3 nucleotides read TGTGCCAGCAGTTGGGAAGGGATGCCCGTTAAGTTCCCGTATTTTGAGCAGTTCTTC. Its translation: CASSWEGMPVKFPYFEQFF.

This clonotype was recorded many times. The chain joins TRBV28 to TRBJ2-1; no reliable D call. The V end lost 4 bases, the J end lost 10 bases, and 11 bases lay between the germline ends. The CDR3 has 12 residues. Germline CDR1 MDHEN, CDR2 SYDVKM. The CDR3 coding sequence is TGTGCCAGCAGTTCGATCATAGTGGAGCAGTTCTTC. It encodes CASSSIIVEQFF.

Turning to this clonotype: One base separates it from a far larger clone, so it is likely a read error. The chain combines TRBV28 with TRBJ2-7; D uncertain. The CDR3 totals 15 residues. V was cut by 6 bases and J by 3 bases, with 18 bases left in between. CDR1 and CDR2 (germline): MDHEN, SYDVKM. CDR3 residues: CASSQDWKPGYEQYF. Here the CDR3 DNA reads TGTGCCAGCAGCCAAGACTGGAAGCCAGGCTACGAGCAGTACTTC.

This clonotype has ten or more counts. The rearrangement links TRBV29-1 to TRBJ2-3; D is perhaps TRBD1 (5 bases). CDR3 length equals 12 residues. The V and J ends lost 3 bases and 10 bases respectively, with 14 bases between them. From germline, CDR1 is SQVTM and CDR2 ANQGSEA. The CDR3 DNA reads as TGCAGCGTTGATGGCGTGGCAGGGTCGCAGTATTTT. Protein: CSVDGVAGSQYF.

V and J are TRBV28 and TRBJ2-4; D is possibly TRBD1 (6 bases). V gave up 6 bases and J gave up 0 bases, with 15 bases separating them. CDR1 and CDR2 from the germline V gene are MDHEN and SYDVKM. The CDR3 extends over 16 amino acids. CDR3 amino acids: CASSSQGPRAKNIQYF. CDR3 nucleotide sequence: TGTGCCAGCAGCTCGCAGGGGCCCCGAGCCAAAAACATTCAGTACTTC.

The CDR3 here is CASSYKNQGLEAFF. The CDR3, as DNA: TGTGCCAGCAGTTATAAAAATCAAGGGCTTGAAGCTTTCTTT. V usage is TRBV27 and J usage is TRBJ1-1; D gene uncertain. The V end lost 4 bases, the J end lost 7 bases, and 16 bases lay between the germline ends. Germline CDR1 and CDR2: MNHEY and SMNVEV (reference sequence). The CDR3 consists of 14 residues.

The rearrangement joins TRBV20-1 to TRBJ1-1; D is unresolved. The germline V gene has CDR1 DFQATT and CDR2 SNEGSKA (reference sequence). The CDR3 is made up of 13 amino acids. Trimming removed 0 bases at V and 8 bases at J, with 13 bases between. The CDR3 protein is CSARDAGGIEAFF. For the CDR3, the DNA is TGCAGTGCTAGAGACGCCGGCGGGATCGAAGCTTTCTTT.

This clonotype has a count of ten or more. CDR3 protein: CASSLGHGANTGELFF. The CDR3 nucleotides are TGTGCCAGCAGCCTAGGACACGGGGCGAACACCGGGGAGCTGTTTTTT. The chain links TRBV5-5 to TRBJ2-2, with D perhaps assigned TRBD1 or TRBD2 (5 bases each). The CDR3 runs 16 residues. The ends were cut back, 4 bases at V and 0 bases at J, with 13 bases in the middle. Germline CDR1 and CDR2: SGHKS and YYEKEE (reference sequence).

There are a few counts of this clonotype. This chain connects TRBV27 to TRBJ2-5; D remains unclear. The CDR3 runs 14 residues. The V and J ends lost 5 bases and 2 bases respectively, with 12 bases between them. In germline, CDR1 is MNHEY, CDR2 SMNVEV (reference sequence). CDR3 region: CASSPRTLQETQYF. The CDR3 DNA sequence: TGTGCCAGCAGTCCTCGGACGCTACAAGAGACCCAGTACTTC.

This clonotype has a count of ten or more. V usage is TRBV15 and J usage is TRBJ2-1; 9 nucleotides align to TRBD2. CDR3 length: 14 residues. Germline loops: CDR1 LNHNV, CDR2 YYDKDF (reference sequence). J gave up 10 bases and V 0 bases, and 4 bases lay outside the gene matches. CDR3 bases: TGTGCCACCAGCAGAGAGGAAACTAGCGGGGAGCAGTTCTTC. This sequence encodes CATSREETSGEQFF.

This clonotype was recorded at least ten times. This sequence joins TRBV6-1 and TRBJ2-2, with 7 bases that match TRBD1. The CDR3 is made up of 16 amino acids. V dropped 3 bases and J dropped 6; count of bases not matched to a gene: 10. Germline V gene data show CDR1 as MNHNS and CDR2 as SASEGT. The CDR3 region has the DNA TGTGCCAGCAGTGAGAATCCAGGGGGTCGCGCCGGGGAGCTGTTTTTT. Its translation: CASSENPGGRAGELFF.

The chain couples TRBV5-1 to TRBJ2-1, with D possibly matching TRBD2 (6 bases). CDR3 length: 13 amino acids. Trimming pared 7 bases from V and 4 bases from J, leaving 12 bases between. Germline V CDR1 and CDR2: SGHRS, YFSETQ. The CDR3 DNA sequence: TGCGCCAGCCGTGCCAGCGGGTACAATGAGCAGTTCTTC. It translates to CASRASGYNEQFF. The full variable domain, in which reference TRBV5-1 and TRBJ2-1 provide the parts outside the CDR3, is KAGVTQTPRYLIKTRGQQVTLSCSPISGHRSVSWYQQTPGQGLQFLFEYFSETQRNKGNFPGRFSGRQFSNSRSEMNVSTLELGDSALYLCASRASGYNEQFFGPGTRLTVL.

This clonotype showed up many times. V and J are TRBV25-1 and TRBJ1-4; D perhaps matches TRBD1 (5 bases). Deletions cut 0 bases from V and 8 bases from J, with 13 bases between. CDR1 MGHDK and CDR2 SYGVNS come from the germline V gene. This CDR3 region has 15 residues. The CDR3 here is CASSEYIGAVEKLFF. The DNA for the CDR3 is TGTGCCAGCAGTGAATATATAGGGGCAGTGGAAAAACTGTTTTTT.

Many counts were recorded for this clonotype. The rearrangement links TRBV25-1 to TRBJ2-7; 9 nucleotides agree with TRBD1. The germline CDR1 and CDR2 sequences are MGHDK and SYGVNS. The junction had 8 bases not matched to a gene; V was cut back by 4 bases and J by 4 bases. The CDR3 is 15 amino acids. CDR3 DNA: TGTGCCAGCAGTGCCTCCGCGGACAGGGGTTACGAGCAGTACTTC. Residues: CASSASADRGYEQYF.

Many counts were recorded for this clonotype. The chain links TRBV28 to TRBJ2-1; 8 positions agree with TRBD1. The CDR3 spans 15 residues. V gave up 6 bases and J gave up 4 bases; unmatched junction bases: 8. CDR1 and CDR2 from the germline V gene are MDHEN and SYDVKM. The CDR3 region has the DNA TGTGCCAGCAGCCGGACAGGGTTGGGGTACAATGAGCAGTTCTTC. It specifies CASSRTGLGYNEQFF.